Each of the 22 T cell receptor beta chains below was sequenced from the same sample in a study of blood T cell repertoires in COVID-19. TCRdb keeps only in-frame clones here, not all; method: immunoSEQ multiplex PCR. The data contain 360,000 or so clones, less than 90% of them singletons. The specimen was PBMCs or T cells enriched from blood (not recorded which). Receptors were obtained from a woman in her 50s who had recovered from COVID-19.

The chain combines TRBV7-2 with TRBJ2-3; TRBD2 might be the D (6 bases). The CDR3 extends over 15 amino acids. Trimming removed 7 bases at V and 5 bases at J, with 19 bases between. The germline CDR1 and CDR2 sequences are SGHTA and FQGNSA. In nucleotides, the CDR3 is TGTGCCAGCACTCTCCGACACGGGGGAGGAGATACGCAGTATTTT. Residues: CASTLRHGGGDTQYF.

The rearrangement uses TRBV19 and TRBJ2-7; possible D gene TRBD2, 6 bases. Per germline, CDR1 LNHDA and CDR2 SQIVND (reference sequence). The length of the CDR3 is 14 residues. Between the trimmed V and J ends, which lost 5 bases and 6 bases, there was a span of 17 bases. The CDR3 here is CASSPGSAAIEQYF. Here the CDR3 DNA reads TGTGCCAGTAGTCCCGGGAGCGCCGCGATCGAGCAGTACTTC.

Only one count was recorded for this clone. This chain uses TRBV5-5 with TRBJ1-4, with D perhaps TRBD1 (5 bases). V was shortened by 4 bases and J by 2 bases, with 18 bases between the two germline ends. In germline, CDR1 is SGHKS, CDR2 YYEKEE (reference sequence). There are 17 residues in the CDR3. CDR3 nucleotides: TGTGCCAGCAGCCCGACCGGGTGGGCAGGGACTAATGAAAAACTGTTTTTT. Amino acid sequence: CASSPTGWAGTNEKLFF.

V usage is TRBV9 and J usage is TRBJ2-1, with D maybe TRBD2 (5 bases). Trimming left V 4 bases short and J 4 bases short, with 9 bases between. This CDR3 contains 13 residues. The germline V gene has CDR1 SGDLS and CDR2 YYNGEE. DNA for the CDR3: TGTGCCAGCAGCCCGGGCGGGTACAATGAGCAGTTCTTC. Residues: CASSPGGYNEQFF.

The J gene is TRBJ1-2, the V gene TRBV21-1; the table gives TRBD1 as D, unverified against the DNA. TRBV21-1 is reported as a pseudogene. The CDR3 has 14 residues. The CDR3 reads CASSGTGWYYGYTF. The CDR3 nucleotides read TGTGCCAGCAGTGGGACAGGGTGGTACTATGGCTACACCTTC.

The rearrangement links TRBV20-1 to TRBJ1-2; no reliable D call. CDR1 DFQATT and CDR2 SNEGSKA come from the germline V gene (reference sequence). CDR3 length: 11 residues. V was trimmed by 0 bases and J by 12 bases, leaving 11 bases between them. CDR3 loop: CSARDEPQDTF. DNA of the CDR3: TGCAGTGCTAGAGATGAGCCTCAGGACACCTTC.

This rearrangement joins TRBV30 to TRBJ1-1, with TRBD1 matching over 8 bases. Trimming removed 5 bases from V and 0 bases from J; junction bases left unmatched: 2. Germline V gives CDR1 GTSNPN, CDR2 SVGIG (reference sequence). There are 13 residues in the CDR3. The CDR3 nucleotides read TGTGCCTGGGGACAGGGCATGAACACTGAAGCTTTCTTT. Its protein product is CAWGQGMNTEAFF.

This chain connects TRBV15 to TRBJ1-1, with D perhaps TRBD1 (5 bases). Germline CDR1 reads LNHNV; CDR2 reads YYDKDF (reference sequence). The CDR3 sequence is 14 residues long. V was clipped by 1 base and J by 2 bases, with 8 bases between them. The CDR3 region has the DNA TGTGCCACCAGCAGAGTGGGGGGAAACACTGAAGCTTTCTTT. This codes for CATSRVGGNTEAFF.

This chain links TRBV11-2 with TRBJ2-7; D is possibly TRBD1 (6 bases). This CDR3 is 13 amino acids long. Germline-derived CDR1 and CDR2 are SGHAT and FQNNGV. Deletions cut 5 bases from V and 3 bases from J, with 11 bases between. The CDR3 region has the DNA TGTGCCAGCAGCCCGGACAGCTACTACGAGCAGTACTTC. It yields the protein CASSPDSYYEQYF.

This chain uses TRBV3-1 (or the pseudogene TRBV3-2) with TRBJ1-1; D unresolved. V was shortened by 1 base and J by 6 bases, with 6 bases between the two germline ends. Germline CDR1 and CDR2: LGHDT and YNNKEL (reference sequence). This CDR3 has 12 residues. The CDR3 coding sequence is TGTGCCAGCAGCCAAGCGTCTGCTGAAGCTTTCTTT. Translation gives CASSQASAEAFF.

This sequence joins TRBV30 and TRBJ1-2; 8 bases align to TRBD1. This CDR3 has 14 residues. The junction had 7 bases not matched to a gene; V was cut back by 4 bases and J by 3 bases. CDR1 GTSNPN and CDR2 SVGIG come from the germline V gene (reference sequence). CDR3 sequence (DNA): TGTGCCTGGACCCGGGACAGGTCGTACTATGGCTACACCTTC. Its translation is CAWTRDRSYYGYTF.

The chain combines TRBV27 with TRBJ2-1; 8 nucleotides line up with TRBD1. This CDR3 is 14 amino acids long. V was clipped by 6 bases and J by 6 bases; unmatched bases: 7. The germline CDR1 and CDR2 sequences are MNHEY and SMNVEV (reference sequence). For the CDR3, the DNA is TGTGCCAGCAGAGGGCAGGGGGCAGGCAATGAGCAGTTCTTC. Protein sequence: CASRGQGAGNEQFF.

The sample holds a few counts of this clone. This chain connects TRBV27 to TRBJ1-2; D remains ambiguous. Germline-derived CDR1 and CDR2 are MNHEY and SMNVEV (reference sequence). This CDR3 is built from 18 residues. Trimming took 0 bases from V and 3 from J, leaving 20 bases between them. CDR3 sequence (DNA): TGTGCCAGCAGTTTATCGGCGGGCCAACAAATGGGGTACTATGGCTACACCTTC. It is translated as CASSLSAGQQMGYYGYTF.

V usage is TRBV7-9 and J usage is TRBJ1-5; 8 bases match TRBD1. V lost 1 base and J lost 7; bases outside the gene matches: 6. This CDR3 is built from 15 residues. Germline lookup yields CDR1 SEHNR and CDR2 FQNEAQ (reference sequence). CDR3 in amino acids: CASSLGSGGQQPQHF. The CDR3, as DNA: TGTGCCAGCAGCTTAGGTTCAGGGGGCCAACAGCCCCAGCATTTT.

The DNA of the CDR3 is TGTGCCAGCGGTGGACAGGGGGCAATTACGCAGTATTTT. It yields the protein CASGGQGAITQYF. The gene calls are TRBV2 and TRBJ2-3; 11 bases line up with TRBD1. This CDR3 region has 13 residues. V shed 8 bases, J shed 8 bases, and the junction held 6 bases outside the gene matches. CDR1 SNHLY and CDR2 FYNNEI come from the germline V gene.

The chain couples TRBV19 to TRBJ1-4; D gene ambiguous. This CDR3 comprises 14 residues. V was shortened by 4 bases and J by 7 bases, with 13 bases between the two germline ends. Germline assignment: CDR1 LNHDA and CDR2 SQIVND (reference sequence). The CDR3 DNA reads TGTGCCAGTAGTACCTCCCTCCTCTCTGAAAAACTGTTTTTT. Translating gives CASSTSLLSEKLFF.

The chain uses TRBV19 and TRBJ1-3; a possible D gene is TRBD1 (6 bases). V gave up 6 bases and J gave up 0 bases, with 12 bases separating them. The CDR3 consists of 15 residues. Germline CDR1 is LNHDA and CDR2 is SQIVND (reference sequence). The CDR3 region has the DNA TGTGCCAGTAGCCCCGGACAGTTCTCTGGAAACACCATATATTTT. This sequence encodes CASSPGQFSGNTIYF.

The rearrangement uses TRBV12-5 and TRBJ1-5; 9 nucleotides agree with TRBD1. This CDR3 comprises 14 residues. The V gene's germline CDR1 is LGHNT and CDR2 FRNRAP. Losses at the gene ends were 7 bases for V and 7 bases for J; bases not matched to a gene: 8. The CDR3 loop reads CASAQTGGRQPQHF. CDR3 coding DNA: TGTGCTAGTGCCCAAACAGGGGGCAGACAGCCCCAGCATTTT. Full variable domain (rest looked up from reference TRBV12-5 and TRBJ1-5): DARVTQTPRHKVTEMGQEVTMRCQPILGHNTVFWYRQTMMQGLELLAYFRNRAPLDDSGMPKDRFSAEMPDATLATLKIQPSEPRDSAVYFCASAQTGGRQPQHFGDGTRLSIL.

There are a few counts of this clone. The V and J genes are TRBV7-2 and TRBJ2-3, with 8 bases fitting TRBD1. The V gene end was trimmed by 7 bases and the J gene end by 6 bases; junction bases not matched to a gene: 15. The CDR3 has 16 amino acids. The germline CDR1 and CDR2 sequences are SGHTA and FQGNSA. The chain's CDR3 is CASKIYQGAQGDTQYF. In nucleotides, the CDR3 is TGTGCCAGCAAAATTTACCAGGGGGCGCAGGGGGATACGCAGTATTTT.

DNA of the CDR3: TGTGCCAGCAGCTTAGTTGACGGGAGTAATCGCTACACCTTC. It specifies CASSLVDGSNRYTF. The chain is built from TRBV7-9 and TRBJ1-2; D is unclear. The V gene lost 1 base and the J gene lost 9 bases, with 15 bases spanning the gap. The CDR3 sequence is 14 residues long. In germline, CDR1 is SEHNR, CDR2 FQNEAQ (reference sequence). The whole variable domain, filled in from reference TRBV7-9 and TRBJ1-2, reads DTGVSQNPRHKITKRGQNVTFRCDPISEHNRLYWYRQTLGQGPEFLTYFQNEAQLEKSRLLSDRFSAERPKGSFSTLEIQRTEQGDSAMYLCASSLVDGSNRYTFGSGTRLTVV.

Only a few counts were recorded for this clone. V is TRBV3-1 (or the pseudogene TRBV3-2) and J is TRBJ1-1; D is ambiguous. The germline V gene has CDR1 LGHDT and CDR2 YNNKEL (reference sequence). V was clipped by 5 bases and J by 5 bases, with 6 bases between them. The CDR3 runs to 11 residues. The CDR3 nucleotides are TGTGCCAGCAGCTTCGAGACTGAAGCTTTCTTT. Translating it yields CASSFETEAFF.

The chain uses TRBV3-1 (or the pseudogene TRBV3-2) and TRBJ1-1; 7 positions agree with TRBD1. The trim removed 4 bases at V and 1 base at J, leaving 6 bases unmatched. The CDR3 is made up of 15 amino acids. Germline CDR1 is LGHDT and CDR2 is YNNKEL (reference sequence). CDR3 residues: CASSLGTAANTEAFF. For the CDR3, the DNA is TGTGCCAGCAGCCTCGGGACAGCCGCGAACACTGAAGCTTTCTTT.